The present TCR beta chain was sequenced within a study of blood T cell repertoires in COVID-19. As originally analysed: Estimation of nucleated cell counts relied on the amplification of reference gene primers. This table comes from immunoSEQ multiplex PCR, and its TCRdb copy is limited to in-frame clones, with some not included. The V and J calls and clone size were taken over from that table, and D and trimming were inferred from the DNA. The repertoire holds about 120,000 clones, with 80% to 85% as singletons. CDR1 and CDR2 (germline): ENHRY, SYGVKD. J lost 5 bases, V lost 4 bases, and 7 bases had no gene match. This CDR3 comprises 15 residues.

The source material was peripheral blood. The clonotype originates from a woman in her forties or fifties with acute or convalescent COVID-19. The V gene is TRBV10-3, the J gene TRBJ2-2; 7 bases align to TRBD2. The CDR3: CAISVTSVETGELFF. The CDR3 bases are TGTGCCATCAGTGTTACTAGCGTTGAAACCGGGGAGCTGTTTTTT.